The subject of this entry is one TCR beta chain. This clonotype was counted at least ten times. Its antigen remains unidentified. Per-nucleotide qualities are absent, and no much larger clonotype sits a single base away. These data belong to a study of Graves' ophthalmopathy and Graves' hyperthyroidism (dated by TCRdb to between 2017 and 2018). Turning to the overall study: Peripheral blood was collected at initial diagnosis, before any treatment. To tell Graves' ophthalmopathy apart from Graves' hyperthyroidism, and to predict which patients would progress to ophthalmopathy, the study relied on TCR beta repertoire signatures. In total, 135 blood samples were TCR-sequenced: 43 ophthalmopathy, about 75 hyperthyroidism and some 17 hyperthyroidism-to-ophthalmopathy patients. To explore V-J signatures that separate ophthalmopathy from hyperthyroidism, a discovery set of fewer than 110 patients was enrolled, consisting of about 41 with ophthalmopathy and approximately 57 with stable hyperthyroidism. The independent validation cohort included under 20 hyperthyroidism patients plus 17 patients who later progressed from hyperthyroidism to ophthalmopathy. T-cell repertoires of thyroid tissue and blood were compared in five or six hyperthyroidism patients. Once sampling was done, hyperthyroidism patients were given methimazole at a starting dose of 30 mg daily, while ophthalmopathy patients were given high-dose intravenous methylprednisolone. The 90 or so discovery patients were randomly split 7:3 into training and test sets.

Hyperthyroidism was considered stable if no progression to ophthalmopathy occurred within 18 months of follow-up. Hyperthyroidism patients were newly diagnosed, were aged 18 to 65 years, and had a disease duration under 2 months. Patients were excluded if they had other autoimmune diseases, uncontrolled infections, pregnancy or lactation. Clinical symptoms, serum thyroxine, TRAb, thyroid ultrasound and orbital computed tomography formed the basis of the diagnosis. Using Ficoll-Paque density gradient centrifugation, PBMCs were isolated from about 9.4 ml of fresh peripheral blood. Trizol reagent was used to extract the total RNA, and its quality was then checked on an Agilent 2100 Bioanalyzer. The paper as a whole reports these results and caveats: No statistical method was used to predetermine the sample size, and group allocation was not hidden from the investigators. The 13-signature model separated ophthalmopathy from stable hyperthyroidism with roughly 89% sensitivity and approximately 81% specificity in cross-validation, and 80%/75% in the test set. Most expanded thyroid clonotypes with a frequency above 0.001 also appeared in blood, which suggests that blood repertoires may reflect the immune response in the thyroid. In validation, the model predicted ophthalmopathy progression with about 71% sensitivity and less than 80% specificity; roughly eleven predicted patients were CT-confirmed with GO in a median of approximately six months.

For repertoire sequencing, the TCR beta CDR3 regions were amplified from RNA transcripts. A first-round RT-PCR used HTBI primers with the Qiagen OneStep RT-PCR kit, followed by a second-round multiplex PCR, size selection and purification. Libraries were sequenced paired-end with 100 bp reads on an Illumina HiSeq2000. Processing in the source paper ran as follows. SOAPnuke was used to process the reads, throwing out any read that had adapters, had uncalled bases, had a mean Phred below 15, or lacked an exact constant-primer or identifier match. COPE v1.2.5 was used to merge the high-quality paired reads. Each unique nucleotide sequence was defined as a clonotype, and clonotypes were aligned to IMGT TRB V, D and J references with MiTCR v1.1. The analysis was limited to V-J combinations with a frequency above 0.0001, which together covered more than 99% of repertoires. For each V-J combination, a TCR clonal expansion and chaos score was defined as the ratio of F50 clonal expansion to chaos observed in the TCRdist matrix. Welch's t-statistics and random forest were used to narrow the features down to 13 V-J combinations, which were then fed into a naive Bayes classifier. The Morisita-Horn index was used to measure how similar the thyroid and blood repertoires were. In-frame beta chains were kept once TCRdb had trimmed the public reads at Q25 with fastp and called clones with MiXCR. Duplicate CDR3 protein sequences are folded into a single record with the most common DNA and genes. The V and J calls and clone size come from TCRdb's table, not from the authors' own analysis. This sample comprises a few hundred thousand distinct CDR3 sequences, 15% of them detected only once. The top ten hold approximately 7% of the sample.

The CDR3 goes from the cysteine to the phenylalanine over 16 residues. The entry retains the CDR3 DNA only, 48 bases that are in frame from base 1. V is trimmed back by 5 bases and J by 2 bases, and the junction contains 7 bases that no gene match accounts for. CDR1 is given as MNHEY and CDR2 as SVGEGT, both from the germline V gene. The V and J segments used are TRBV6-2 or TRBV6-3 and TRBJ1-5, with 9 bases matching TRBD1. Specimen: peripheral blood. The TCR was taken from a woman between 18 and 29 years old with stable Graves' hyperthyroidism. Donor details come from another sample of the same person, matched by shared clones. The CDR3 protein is CASSPRDRVGNQPQHF. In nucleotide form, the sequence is TGTGCCAGCAGTCCCCGGGACAGGGTGGGCAATCAGCCCCAGCATTTT.